A single sample is the source of the 32 T cell receptor beta chains below, sequenced in a study of blood T cells in healthy people across ages. A sample-barcoded 5' primer and a J-beta primer mix were used in a second PCR of roughly 7 to 11 cycles. Via MiXCR, TCRdb re-called the 5' RACE reads, giving one row per CDR3 protein. This sample has over 600,000 distinct CDR3 sequences, with roughly 21% found just once. Sample: blood. All receptors come from a man aged 65-85 years in good health.

The gene calls are TRBV29-1 and TRBJ1-1; a possible D gene is TRBD1 (5 bases). The CDR3 has 13 residues. V lost 4 bases, J lost 0 bases, and 9 bases lay in between. The germline CDR1 and CDR2 sequences are SQVTM and ANQGSEA. CDR3 bases: TGCAGCGTTGGCAGGGACTTGAACACTGAAGCTTTCTTT. It translates to CSVGRDLNTEAFF.

This clonotype appeared a few times. This chain connects TRBV5-4 to TRBJ2-1; 8 nucleotides line up with TRBD1. Losses at the gene ends were 1 base for V and 8 bases for J; bases not matched to a gene: 11. This CDR3 has 16 amino acids. CDR1 and CDR2 from the germline V gene are SGHNT and YYREEE (reference sequence). The CDR3 loop is CASSLYSGGLSDEQFF. The CDR3 nucleotides read TGTGCCAGCAGCTTGTATTCAGGGGGCTTAAGCGATGAGCAGTTCTTC.

This clonotype was seen only a few times. The rearrangement joins TRBV29-1 to TRBJ2-1, with D perhaps assigned TRBD1 or TRBD2 (5 bases each). Germline V gene data show CDR1 as SQVTM and CDR2 as ANQGSEA. V lost 1 base and J lost 7, with 17 bases in between. CDR3 length equals 15 residues. The CDR3 protein is CSVEALTAWGNEQFF. Written as DNA, the CDR3 is TGCAGCGTTGAAGCTCTAACGGCTTGGGGGAATGAGCAGTTCTTC.

This clonotype was seen only a few times. CDR3 in amino acids: CASSSQTAESYEQYF. CDR3 coding DNA: TGTGCCAGCAGCTCCCAGACGGCGGAATCCTACGAGCAGTACTTC. The chain uses TRBV7-8 and TRBJ2-7; D gene ambiguous. Germline CDR1 SGHVS, CDR2 FQNEAQ. The CDR3 spans 15 residues. The V end was cut by 4 bases, the J end by 1 base, with 14 bases between. Drawing the rest from reference TRBV7-8 and TRBJ2-7, the complete variable domain is GAGVSQSPRYKVAKRGQDVALRCDPISGHVSLFWYQQALGQGPEFLTYFQNEAQLDKSGLPSDRFFAERPEGSVSTLKIQRTQQEDSAVYLCASSSQTAESYEQYFGPGTRLTVT.

The rearrangement links TRBV18 to TRBJ2-4; D is ambiguous. V dropped 3 bases and J dropped 4 bases, with 10 bases sitting between them. Germline CDR1 is KGHSH and CDR2 is LQKENI. The CDR3 covers 14 residues. The CDR3, as DNA: TGTGCCAGCTCACCTGATCTGCAAAAAAACATTCAGTACTTC. As protein: CASSPDLQKNIQYF.

The J gene is TRBJ2-3, the V gene TRBV4-3, with 7 positions matching TRBD1. This CDR3 is built from 15 residues. V shed 1 base, J shed 2 bases, and the junction held 3 bases outside the gene matches. The V gene's germline CDR1 is LGHNA and CDR2 YSLEER. The CDR3 loop is CASSQGQGNTDTQYF. The CDR3 DNA reads as TGCGCCAGCAGCCAAGGACAGGGCAACACAGATACGCAGTATTTT.

This clonotype has at least ten counts. V usage is TRBV7-9 and J usage is TRBJ2-5; D not resolved. Germline CDR1 SEHNR, CDR2 FQNEAQ (reference sequence). V shed 5 bases and J shed 0 bases, with 10 bases lying between them. This CDR3 has 14 residues. CDR3 DNA: TGTGCCAGCAGCACCGGACGGTACCAAGAGACCCAGTACTTC. Encoded protein: CASSTGRYQETQYF.

The table lists this clonotype with a few counts. The chain combines TRBV10-3 with TRBJ2-3, with TRBD2 matching over 11 bases. J was trimmed by 5 bases and V by 6 bases; bases with no gene match: 7. Germline V gene lookup returns CDR1 ENHRY and CDR2 SYGVKD. The CDR3 is 15 residues long. CDR3 amino acids: CAIRSPGTSGDTQYF. The DNA for the CDR3 is TGTGCCATCAGAAGCCCTGGGACTAGCGGAGATACGCAGTATTTT.

The V gene is TRBV24-1, the J gene TRBJ2-3; the match to TRBD2 covers 9 bases. The CDR3 loop spans 16 amino acids. With 0 bases clipped from V and 5 bases from J, the junction kept 5 bases outside the gene matches. Germline V gives CDR1 KGHDR, CDR2 SFDVKD. The CDR3 DNA sequence: TGTGCCACCAGTGATTTGGTAGCGGGAGTCGGAGATACGCAGTATTTT. Translating it yields CATSDLVAGVGDTQYF.

V is TRBV24-1 and J is TRBJ2-1, with D possibly being TRBD2 (5 bases). This CDR3 has 14 amino acids. Between the trimmed V and J ends, which lost 2 bases and 3 bases, there was a span of 7 bases. Germline V gene sequence: CDR1 KGHDR, CDR2 SFDVKD. The CDR3 DNA follows: TGTGCCACCAGTGATTCGGGGATCTACAATGAGCAGTTCTTC. It is translated as CATSDSGIYNEQFF.

The chain recombines TRBV28 with TRBJ1-5; perhaps TRBD1 as D (5 bases). The V gene lost 3 bases and the J gene lost 7 bases, with 16 bases spanning the gap. The CDR3 extends over 15 amino acids. Germline assignment: CDR1 MDHEN and CDR2 SYDVKM. This chain's CDR3 is CASSFPGEGYQPQHF. CDR3 nucleotide sequence: TGTGCCAGCAGTTTTCCGGGGGAAGGCTACCAGCCCCAGCATTTT.

The chain carries TRBV12-3 or TRBV12-4 and TRBJ2-1; 9 bases fit TRBD2. This CDR3 has 15 amino acids. J lost 7 bases, V lost 5 bases, and 9 bases had no gene match. The chain's CDR3 is CASSPTSGLSNEQFF. CDR3 DNA: TGTGCCAGCAGTCCCACTAGCGGGCTAAGTAATGAGCAGTTCTTC.

The chain has TRBV15 and TRBJ2-5; TRBD2 aligns across 10 bases. The length of the CDR3 is 14 residues. Per germline, CDR1 LNHNV and CDR2 YYDKDF (reference sequence). With V trimmed by 6 bases and J by 5 bases, 6 bases remained unmatched. CDR3: CATSVPGLAETQYF. CDR3 DNA sequence: TGTGCCACCAGTGTTCCGGGACTAGCGGAGACCCAGTACTTC.

This clonotype turned up a few times. This chain joins TRBV3-1 and TRBJ2-3; 9 nucleotides line up with TRBD2. Germline CDR1 reads LGHDT; CDR2 reads YNNKEL (reference sequence). This CDR3 has 16 residues. Trimming took 4 bases from V and 2 from J; bases not matched to a gene: 7. CDR3: CASSLGGRDLTDTQYF. In DNA, the CDR3 is TGTGCCAGCAGCCTCGGCGGGAGGGATCTCACAGATACGCAGTATTTT.

This clonotype was counted only a few times. The V and J genes are TRBV6-2 or TRBV6-3 and TRBJ1-5; D remains unclear. The length of the CDR3 is 16 residues. Per the germline V gene, CDR1 is MNHEY and CDR2 is SVGEGT. The V end was cut by 6 bases, the J end by 0 bases, with 15 bases between. CDR3 DNA sequence: TGTGCCAGCAGCCCATTGGGTGCTTATAGCAATCAGCCCCAGCATTTT. Protein sequence: CASSPLGAYSNQPQHF.

The rearrangement links TRBV27 to TRBJ2-5; 8 bases line up with TRBD2. Per the germline V gene, CDR1 is MNHEY and CDR2 is SMNVEV (reference sequence). The CDR3 is 14 amino acids. Unmatched junction bases numbered 6, after V lost 5 bases and J lost 4 bases. Here the CDR3 reads CASSQRESGETQYF. The CDR3 DNA is TGTGCCAGCAGTCAGCGGGAGAGTGGAGAGACCCAGTACTTC.

This clonotype has only a few counts. The gene calls are TRBV6-6 and TRBJ1-1; weak D call: TRBD1 (6 bases). The CDR3 has 13 amino acids. Germline CDR1 MNHNY, CDR2 SVGAGI (reference sequence). V gave up 8 bases and J gave up 3 bases, with 13 bases separating them. The CDR3 is CASGRNRDTEAFF. The CDR3 DNA reads as TGTGCCAGCGGAAGAAACAGGGACACTGAAGCTTTCTTT.

V usage is TRBV28 and J usage is TRBJ2-5; 8 nucleotides match TRBD2. Losses at the gene ends were 6 bases for V and 0 bases for J; bases not matched to a gene: 12. Germline CDR1 and CDR2: MDHEN and SYDVKM. This CDR3 contains 17 residues. CDR3 DNA sequence: TGTGCCAGCAGGGATGCCCGCCCGGGAGGGTACCAAGAGACCCAGTACTTC. Residues: CASRDARPGGYQETQYF.

This clonotype was seen a handful of times. The rearrangement joins TRBV20-1 to TRBJ2-3; 7 nucleotides agree with TRBD2. The V gene end was trimmed by 4 bases and the J gene end by 0 bases; junction bases not matched to a gene: 7. The CDR3 is 15 amino acids. The germline V gene encodes CDR1 DFQATT and CDR2 SNEGSKA (reference sequence). The CDR3: CSAIRLSGSTDTQYF. In nucleotides, the CDR3 is TGCAGTGCTATCCGTCTTAGCGGGAGCACAGATACGCAGTATTTT.

The chain carries TRBV6-1 and TRBJ2-1, with TRBD2 identical over 12 bases. The V gene's germline CDR1 is MNHNS and CDR2 SASEGT. V was clipped by 6 bases and J by 8 bases; unmatched bases: 17. The CDR3 contains 18 residues. The CDR3 sequence: CASRPLAGGPGSSDEQFF. The CDR3 coding sequence is TGTGCCAGCAGGCCCCTAGCGGGAGGGCCTGGATCGTCAGATGAGCAGTTCTTC.

The CDR3 region has the DNA TGTGCCAGCGGGGCAGGCCTCCGCTCTGGAAACACCATATATTTT. This codes for CASGAGLRSGNTIYF. The chain links TRBV6-5 to TRBJ1-3; TRBD1 is a possible D gene (5 bases). Deletions cut 8 bases from V and 0 bases from J, with 14 bases between. Germline V gene sequence: CDR1 MNHEY, CDR2 SVGAGI. This CDR3 spans 15 amino acids.

Many counts were recorded for this clonotype. The chain is built from TRBV11-2 and TRBJ2-2; D is perhaps TRBD1 (5 bases). The CDR3 runs 15 residues. Looked up from germline, CDR1 is SGHAT and CDR2 is FQNNGV. V dropped 2 bases and J dropped 3 bases, with 10 bases sitting between them. The CDR3 here is CASSLTRVDTGELFF. CDR3 nucleotides: TGTGCCAGCAGCTTAACCAGGGTTGACACCGGGGAGCTGTTTTTT.

The J gene is TRBJ2-5, the V gene TRBV20-1; maybe TRBD1 (6 bases). This CDR3 is 12 amino acids long. The germline gives CDR1 DFQATT, CDR2 SNEGSKA (reference sequence). V dropped 6 bases and J dropped 2 bases, with 10 bases sitting between them. Here the CDR3 DNA reads TGCAGTGCACCTAGGGGGCAAGAGACCCAGTACTTC. Translating it yields CSAPRGQETQYF.

V and J are TRBV3-1 and TRBJ1-1; the D gene is possibly TRBD1 (6 bases). V was trimmed by 3 bases and J by 0 bases, leaving 11 bases between them. Germline CDR1 LGHDT, CDR2 YNNKEL (reference sequence). This CDR3 is 15 amino acids long. The DNA for the CDR3 is TGTGCCAGCAGCCAGAAGGGGGGGATGAACACTGAAGCTTTCTTT. Protein product: CASSQKGGMNTEAFF.

This chain connects TRBV3-1 to TRBJ2-4, with TRBD2 matching 7 bases. V lost 1 base to trimming and J lost 3 bases; unmatched junction nucleotides: 0. This CDR3 is 14 amino acids long. CDR1 is LGHDT, CDR2 YNNKEL, per germline (reference sequence). The CDR3 sequence is CASSQAGGKNIQYF. The CDR3 bases are TGTGCCAGCAGCCAAGCGGGGGGCAAAAACATTCAGTACTTC.

This clonotype was observed at least ten times. The rearrangement uses TRBV11-2 and TRBJ1-6; D may be TRBD1 (5 bases). V was cut by 1 base and J by 10 bases, with 11 bases left in between. The germline gives CDR1 SGHAT, CDR2 FQNNGV. The CDR3 spans 14 residues. The CDR3 protein is CASSLVRGNSPLHF. The CDR3 DNA follows: TGTGCCAGCAGCTTAGTTCGGGGGAACTCACCCCTCCACTTT.

The chain uses TRBV7-8 and TRBJ2-1; D is tentatively TRBD1 or TRBD2 (5 bases each). Trimming removed 1 base from V and 6 bases from J, with 13 bases in between. The CDR3 is 15 amino acids. CDR1 SGHVS and CDR2 FQNEAQ come from the germline V gene. The CDR3 loop is CASSLVVLGVNEQFF. The CDR3 region has the DNA TGTGCCAGCAGCTTAGTAGTTTTGGGGGTCAATGAGCAGTTCTTC. The full variable domain, with the rest looked up from reference TRBV7-8 and TRBJ2-1, is GAGVSQSPRYKVAKRGQDVALRCDPISGHVSLFWYQQALGQGPEFLTYFQNEAQLDKSGLPSDRFFAERPEGSVSTLKIQRTQQEDSAVYLCASSLVVLGVNEQFFGPGTRLTVL.

This rearrangement joins TRBV20-1 to TRBJ2-7; 9 bases fit TRBD2. CDR1 and CDR2 (germline): DFQATT, SNEGSKA (reference sequence). The CDR3 has 14 residues. V shed 2 bases and J 4 bases; nucleotides not matched to a gene: 6. The CDR3 sequence is CSARPASGAYEQYF. The CDR3 DNA reads TGCAGTGCTAGACCCGCTAGCGGGGCTTACGAGCAGTACTTC.

This sequence joins TRBV12-5 and TRBJ2-1, with D possibly called TRBD1 or TRBD2 (5 bases each). The J call is doubtful: the DNA matches TRBJ2-5 better. Germline lookup yields CDR1 LGHNT and CDR2 FRNRAP. The CDR3 length is 13 residues. This CDR3 is CASGPPGGSTQYF. The DNA for the CDR3 is TGTGCTAGTGGTCCCCCTGGGGGATCGACCCAGTACTTC.

This clonotype appeared a few times. J is TRBJ2-1 and V is TRBV4-3, with D possibly matching TRBD2 (6 bases). V gave up 4 bases and J gave up 8 bases, with 15 bases separating them. The CDR3 runs to 14 residues. Germline V gives CDR1 LGHNA, CDR2 YSLEER. The CDR3 reads CASSPGRLAHEQFF. The CDR3, as DNA: TGCGCCAGCAGCCCAGGGAGGCTAGCCCATGAGCAGTTCTTC.

The chain is built from TRBV29-1 and TRBJ2-1, with a tentative D call TRBD1 (5 bases). Germline CDR1 reads SQVTM; CDR2 reads ANQGSEA. This CDR3 has 13 residues. V dropped 3 bases and J dropped 6 bases, with 12 bases sitting between them. The CDR3, as DNA: TGCAGCGTTGAGGGGCAGCTAGGCAATGAGCAGTTCTTC. This translates into CSVEGQLGNEQFF.

V and J are TRBV27 and TRBJ1-1, with D possibly being TRBD1 (5 bases). The CDR3 spans 15 residues. The V gene lost 6 bases and the J gene lost 1 base, with 15 bases spanning the gap. Per germline, CDR1 MNHEY and CDR2 SMNVEV (reference sequence). The CDR3 nucleotides are TGTGCCAGCAGCTTCTCCCTCGGGGGGAACACTGAAGCTTTCTTT. Amino acids: CASSFSLGGNTEAFF.